This T cell receptor (beta chain) was sequenced during a study of blood T cell repertoires in COVID-19. Turning to the study itself: Both acute and convalescent COVID-19 samples were obtained from the United States, Italy and Spain. The analysed material was cDNA or gDNA that came from T cells, B-cell-depleted T cells, or PBMCs.

Seattle's cohort entered during active infection and was followed longitudinally. V lost 1 base, J lost 4 bases, and 3 bases stayed unmatched. Germline CDR1 reads LNHDA; CDR2 reads SQIVND (reference sequence). This CDR3 region has 15 residues. Per the original data handling: Amplification from reference gene primers served as the basis for estimated nucleated cell counts. Here immunoSEQ multiplex PCR was the method, and the copy in TCRdb shows in-frame clones only, minus some. V and J calls plus clone size are reproduced from that table; the DNA served to infer D and trimming. The profile shows nearly 350,000 clones, 85% to 90% of them singletons.

The receptor comes from a woman in her seventies with COVID-19, enrolled during active disease. J is TRBJ2-7 and V is TRBV19; 11 bases are shared with TRBD1. What was sequenced was peripheral blood. CDR3 sequence reads: CASSIVGTGGYEQYF. In DNA, the CDR3 is TGTGCCAGTAGTATAGTTGGGACAGGGGGATACGAGCAGTACTTC.